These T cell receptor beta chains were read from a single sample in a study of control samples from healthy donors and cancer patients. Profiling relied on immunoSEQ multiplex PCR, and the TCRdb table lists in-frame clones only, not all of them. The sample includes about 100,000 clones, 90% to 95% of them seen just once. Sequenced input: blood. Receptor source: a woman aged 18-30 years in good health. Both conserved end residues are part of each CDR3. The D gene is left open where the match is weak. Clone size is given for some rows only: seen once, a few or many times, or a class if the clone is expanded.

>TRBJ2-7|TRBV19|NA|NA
CASSIDHGRRSYEQYF
TGTGCCAGTAGTATAGATCATGGACGGCGCTCCTACGAGCAGTACTTC
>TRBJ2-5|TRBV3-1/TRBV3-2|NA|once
CASSQGGRKETQYF
TGTGCCAGCAGCCAAGGGGGCCGGAAAGAGACCCAGTACTTC
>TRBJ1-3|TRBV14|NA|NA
CASSHVHTIYF
TGTGCCAGCAGCCACGTTCACACCATATATTTT
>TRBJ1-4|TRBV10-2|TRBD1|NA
CASSGTSGGREKLFF
TGCGCCAGCAGTGGAACCTCAGGGGGGCGCGAAAAACTGTTTTTT
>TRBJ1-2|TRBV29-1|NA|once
CSATPGTASYGYTF
TGCAGCGCCACCCCCGGGACGGCTTCCTATGGCTACACCTTC
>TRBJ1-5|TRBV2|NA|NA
CASRVGGNQPQHF
TGTGCCAGCAGGGTCGGGGGCAATCAGCCCCAGCATTTT
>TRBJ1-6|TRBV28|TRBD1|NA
CASRPTGRLPLHF
TGTGCCAGCAGGCCGACAGGGAGGCTTCCCCTCCACTTT
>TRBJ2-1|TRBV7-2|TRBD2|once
CASSLWQRGGGEQFF
TGTGCCAGCAGCTTATGGCAGCGGGGGGGCGGTGAGCAGTTCTTC
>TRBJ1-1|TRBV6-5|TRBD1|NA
CASSRQGPDTEAFF
TGTGCCAGCAGCCGACAGGGCCCGGACACTGAAGCTTTCTTT
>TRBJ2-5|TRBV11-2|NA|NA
CASSPRSGVRETQYF
TGTGCCAGCAGCCCTCGGTCGGGGGTAAGAGAGACCCAGTACTTC
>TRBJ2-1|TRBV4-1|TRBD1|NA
CASSQAGGARGNEQFF
TGCGCCAGCAGCCAAGCAGGGGGCGCCCGTGGGAATGAGCAGTTCTTC
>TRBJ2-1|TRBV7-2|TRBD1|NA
CASSLRRGTGNNEQFF
TGTGCCAGCAGCTTAAGAAGGGGGACAGGTAACAATGAGCAGTTCTTC
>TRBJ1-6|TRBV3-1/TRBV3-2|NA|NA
CASSQGSSYNSPLHF
TGTGCCAGCAGCCAAGGGAGCTCCTATAATTCACCCCTCCACTTT
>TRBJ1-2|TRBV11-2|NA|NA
CASTPRGNYGYTF
TGTGCCAGCACCCCGCGGGGTAACTATGGCTACACCTTC
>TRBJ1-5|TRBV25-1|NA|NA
CASSERSNQPQHF
TGTGCCAGCAGTGAACGTAGCAATCAGCCCCAGCATTTT
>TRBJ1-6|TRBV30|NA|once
CAWSETQGYSPLHF
TGTGCCTGGAGCGAGACACAGGGCTATTCACCCCTCCACTTT
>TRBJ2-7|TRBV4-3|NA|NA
CASSQDRFSESYEQYF
TGCGCCAGCAGCCAAGATCGGTTTTCCGAGTCCTACGAGCAGTACTTC
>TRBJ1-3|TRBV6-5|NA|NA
CASQGYGNTIYF
TGTGCCAGCCAGGGGTACGGAAACACCATATATTTT
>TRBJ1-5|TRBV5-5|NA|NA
CASARVGVSNQPQHF
TGTGCCAGCGCCCGGGTGGGGGTTAGCAATCAGCCCCAGCATTTT